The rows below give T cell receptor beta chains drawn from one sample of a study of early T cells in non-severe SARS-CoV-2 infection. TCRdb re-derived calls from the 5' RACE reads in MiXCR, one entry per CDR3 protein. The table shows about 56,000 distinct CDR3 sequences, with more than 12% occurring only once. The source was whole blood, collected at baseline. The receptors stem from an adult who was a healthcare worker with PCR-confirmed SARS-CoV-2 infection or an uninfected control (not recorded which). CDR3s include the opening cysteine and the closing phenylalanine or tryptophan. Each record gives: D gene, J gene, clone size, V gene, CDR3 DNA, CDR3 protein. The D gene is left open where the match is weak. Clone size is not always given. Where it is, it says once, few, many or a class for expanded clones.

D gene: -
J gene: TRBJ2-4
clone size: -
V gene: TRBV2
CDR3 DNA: TGTGCCAGCAGTGAATACGGATTCCAAAACATTCAGTACTTC
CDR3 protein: CASSEYGFQNIQYF

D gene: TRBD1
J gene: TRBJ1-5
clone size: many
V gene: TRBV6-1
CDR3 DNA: TGTGCCAGCACACTTGTACAGGGGGTCGTTCAGCCCCAGCATTTT
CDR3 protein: CASTLVQGVVQPQHF

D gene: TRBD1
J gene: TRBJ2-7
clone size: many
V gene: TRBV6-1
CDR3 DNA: TGTGCCAGCATTAACGCAAAGGACAGGGGCCACGAGCAGTACTTC
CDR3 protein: CASINAKDRGHEQYF

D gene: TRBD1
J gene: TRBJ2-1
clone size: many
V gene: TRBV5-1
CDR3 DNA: TGCGCCAGCAGCTTGGGACAGGGTTACAATGAGCAGTTCTTC
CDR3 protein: CASSLGQGYNEQFF

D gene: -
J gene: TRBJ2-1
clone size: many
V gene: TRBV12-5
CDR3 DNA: TGTGCTAGTGGTTTTGGAGGGAGGCGTTACAATGAGCAGTTCTTC
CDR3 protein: CASGFGGRRYNEQFF

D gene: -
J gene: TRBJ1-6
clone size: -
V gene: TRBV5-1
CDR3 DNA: TGCGCCAGCAGCTTGGACTCATATAATTCACCCCTCCACTTT
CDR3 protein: CASSLDSYNSPLHF

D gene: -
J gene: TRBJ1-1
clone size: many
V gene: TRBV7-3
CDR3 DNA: TGTGCCAGCAGCCTCTTCGACAGGATGAACACTGAAGCTTTCTTT
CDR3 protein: CASSLFDRMNTEAFF

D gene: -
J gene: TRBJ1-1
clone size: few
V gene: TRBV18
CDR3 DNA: TGTGCCAGCTCACTGTTAGGGGACACTGAAGCTTTCTTT
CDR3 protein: CASSLLGDTEAFF

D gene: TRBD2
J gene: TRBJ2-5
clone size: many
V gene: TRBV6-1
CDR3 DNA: TGTGCCAGCAGCACCGGGACTAGCGGGACGGAGACCCAGTACTTC
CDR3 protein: CASSTGTSGTETQYF

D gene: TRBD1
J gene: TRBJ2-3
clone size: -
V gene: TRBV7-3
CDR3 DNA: TGTGCCAGCAGCTTACTTTTATCCAGGGGGCTAAATACGCAGTATTTT
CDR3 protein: CASSLLLSRGLNTQYF

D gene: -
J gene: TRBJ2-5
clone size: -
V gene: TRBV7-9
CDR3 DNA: TGTGCCAGCAGCTTACCCGGGACTCCTCAAGAGACCCAGTACTTC
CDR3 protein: CASSLPGTPQETQYF

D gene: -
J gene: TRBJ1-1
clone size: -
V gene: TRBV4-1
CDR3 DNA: TGCGCCAGCAGCCGGGACGGACGGGGCACTGAAGCTTTCTTT
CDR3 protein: CASSRDGRGTEAFF

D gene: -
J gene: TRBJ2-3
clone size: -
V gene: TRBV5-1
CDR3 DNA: TGCGCCAGCAGCTTGATGCCAGATACGCAGTATTTT
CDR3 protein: CASSLMPDTQYF

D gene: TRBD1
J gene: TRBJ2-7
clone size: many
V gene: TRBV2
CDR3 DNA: TGTGCCAGCAGTGAGAACCGGGACAGGGAGCAGTACTTC
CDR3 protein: CASSENRDREQYF

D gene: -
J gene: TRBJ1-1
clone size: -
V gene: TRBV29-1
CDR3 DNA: TGCAGCGTTGAAGATCGTAGACTCAGGAACACTGAAGCTTTCTTT
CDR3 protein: CSVEDRRLRNTEAFF

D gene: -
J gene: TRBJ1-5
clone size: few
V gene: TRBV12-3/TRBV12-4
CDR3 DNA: TGTGCCAGCAGTTTCTCCGCCAACAATCAGCCCCAGCATTTT
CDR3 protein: CASSFSANNQPQHF

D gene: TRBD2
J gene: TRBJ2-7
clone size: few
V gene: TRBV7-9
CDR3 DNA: TGTGCCAGCAGCTTACTGGGAGGAGGGGACTATGAGCAGTACTTC
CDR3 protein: CASSLLGGGDYEQYF

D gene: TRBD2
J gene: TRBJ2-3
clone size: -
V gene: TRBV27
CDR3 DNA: TGTGCCAGCAGTTTATCCGGACTAGCGGGAGATACGCAGTATTTT
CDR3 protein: CASSLSGLAGDTQYF

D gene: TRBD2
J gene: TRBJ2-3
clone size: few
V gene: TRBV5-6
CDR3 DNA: TGTGCCACTGCAGGCCGGACTAGCTCCCTTAAGACAGATACGCAGTATTTT
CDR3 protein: CATAGRTSSLKTDTQYF

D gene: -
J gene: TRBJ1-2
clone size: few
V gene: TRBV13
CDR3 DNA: TGTGCCAGCAGCGGCCCCCCAAACTATGGCTACACCTTC
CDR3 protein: CASSGPPNYGYTF

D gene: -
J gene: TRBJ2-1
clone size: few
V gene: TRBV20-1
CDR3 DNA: TGCAGTGTGAACGGGGCCCCAGCGAATGAGCAGTTCTTC
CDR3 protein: CSVNGAPANEQFF

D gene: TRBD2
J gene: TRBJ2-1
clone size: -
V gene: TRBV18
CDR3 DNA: TGTGCCAGCTCACGTTTTTCACGAGCTGACGGGACTAGCGGGAGTGTCCACAATGAGCAGTTCTTC
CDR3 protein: CASSRFSRADGTSGSVHNEQFF

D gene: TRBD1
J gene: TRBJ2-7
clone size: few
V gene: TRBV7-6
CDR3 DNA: TGTGCCAGCAGCTTAGATGTAGGGGGCCAGTACGAGCAGTACTTC
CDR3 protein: CASSLDVGGQYEQYF

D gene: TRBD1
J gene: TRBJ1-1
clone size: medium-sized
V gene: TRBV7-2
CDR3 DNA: TGTGCCAGCAGCCCACAGGGGGACACTGAAGCTTTCTTT
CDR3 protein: CASSPQGDTEAFF

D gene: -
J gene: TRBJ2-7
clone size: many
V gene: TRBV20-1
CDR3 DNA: TGCAGTGCCCCGTTCAATTCCGAGCAGTACTTC
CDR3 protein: CSAPFNSEQYF

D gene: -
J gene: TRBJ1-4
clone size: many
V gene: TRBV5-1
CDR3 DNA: TGCGCCAGCAGCTGGGCGGGACCATCGAATAATGAAAAACTGTTTTTT
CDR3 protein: CASSWAGPSNNEKLFF

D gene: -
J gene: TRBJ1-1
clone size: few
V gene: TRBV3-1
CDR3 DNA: TGTGCCAGCAGCCAAGATACATTCATGAACACTGAAGTTTTCTTT
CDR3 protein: CASSQDTFMNTEVFF

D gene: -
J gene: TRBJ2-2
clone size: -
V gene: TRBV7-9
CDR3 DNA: TGTGCCAGCAGCTTCCAGATTTCCAAAACCGGGGAGCTGTTTTTT
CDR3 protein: CASSFQISKTGELFF

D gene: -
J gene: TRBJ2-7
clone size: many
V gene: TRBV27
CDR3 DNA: TGTGCCAGCGCAGGAGGGGACGAGCAGTACTTC
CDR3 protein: CASAGGDEQYF

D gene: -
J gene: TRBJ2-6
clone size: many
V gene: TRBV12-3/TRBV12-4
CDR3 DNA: TGTGCCAGCAGACTACAGGGTCCAGGGGCCAACGTCCTGACTTTC
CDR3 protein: CASRLQGPGANVLTF

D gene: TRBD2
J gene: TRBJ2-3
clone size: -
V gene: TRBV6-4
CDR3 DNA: TGTGCCAGCTTCGGGAGGGCCAGGGCAGATACGCAGTATTTT
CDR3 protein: CASFGRARADTQYF

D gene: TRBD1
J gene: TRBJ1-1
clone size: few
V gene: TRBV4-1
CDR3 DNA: TGCGCCAGCAGCCAAGTGGCCGGGACAGGTAGCACTGAAGCTTTCTTT
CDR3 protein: CASSQVAGTGSTEAFF

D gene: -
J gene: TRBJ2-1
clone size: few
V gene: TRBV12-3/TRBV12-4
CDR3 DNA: TGTGCCAGCAGCCGGGGGAATGAGCAGTTCTTC
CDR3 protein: CASSRGNEQFF

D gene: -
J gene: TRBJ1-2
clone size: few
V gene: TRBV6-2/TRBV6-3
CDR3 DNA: TGTGCCAGCAGTTACAGAACAGCAGCTAACTATGGCTACACCTTC
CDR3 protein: CASSYRTAANYGYTF

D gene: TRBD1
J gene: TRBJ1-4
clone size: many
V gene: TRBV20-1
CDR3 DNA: TGCAGTGCTAGTGGGGGACAGGGAGAGGAAAAACTGTTTTTT
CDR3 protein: CSASGGQGEEKLFF

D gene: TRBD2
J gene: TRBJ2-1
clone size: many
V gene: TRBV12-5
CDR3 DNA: TGTGCTAGTGGCCCCGGGACTAGCGTAATGGATGAGCAGTTCTTC
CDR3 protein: CASGPGTSVMDEQFF

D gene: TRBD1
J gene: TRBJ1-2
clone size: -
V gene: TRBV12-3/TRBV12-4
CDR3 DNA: TGTGCCAGCAGTCCGGACAGGACCTATGGCTACACCTTC
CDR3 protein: CASSPDRTYGYTF

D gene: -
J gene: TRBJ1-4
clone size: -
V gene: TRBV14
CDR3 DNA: TGTGCCAGCAGCCAAGACATATATGAAAAACTGTTTTTT
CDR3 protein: CASSQDIYEKLFF

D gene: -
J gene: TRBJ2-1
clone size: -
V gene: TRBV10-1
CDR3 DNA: TGCGCCAGCAGTGAGGCGAGACTCGACGAGCAGTTCTTC
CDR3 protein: CASSEARLDEQFF

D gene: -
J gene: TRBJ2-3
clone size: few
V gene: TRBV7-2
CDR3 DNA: TGTGCCAGCAGCGGGAGGTCGGGAACAGATACGCAGTATTTT
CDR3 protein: CASSGRSGTDTQYF

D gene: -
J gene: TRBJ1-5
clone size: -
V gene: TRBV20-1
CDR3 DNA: TGCAGTGCTTGGCAGGGCGATAGCAATCAGCCCCAGCATTTT
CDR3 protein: CSAWQGDSNQPQHF

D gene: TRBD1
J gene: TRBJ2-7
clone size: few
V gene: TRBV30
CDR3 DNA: TGTGCCTGGACCCGTGGACAGGACTACGAGCAGTACTTC
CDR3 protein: CAWTRGQDYEQYF

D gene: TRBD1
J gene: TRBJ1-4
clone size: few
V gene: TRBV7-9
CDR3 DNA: TGTGCCAGCAGCTCGTCCCGGGACAGGGATCCAAATGAAAAACTGTTTTTT
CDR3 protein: CASSSSRDRDPNEKLFF

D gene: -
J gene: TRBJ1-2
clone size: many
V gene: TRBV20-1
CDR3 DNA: TGCAGTGCTAGAGCCGGGGCGAGTTTCTATGGCTACACCTTC
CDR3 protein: CSARAGASFYGYTF

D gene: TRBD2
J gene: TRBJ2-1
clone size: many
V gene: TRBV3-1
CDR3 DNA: TGTGCCAGCAGCCAAGATCCGGTGGCGGGAGGTTTTCGGAATGAGCAGTTCTTC
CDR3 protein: CASSQDPVAGGFRNEQFF

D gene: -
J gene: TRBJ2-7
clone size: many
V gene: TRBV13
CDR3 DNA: TGTGCCAGCAGCTTAACTGGCTCCGAGCAGTACTTC
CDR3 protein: CASSLTGSEQYF

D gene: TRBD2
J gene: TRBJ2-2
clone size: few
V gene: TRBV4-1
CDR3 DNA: TGCGCCAGCAGCCAAGTCCTAGCGGGAGAAAACACCGGGGAGCTGTTTTTT
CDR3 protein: CASSQVLAGENTGELFF

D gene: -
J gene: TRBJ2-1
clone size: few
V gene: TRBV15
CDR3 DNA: TGTGCCACCAGCAGAGATAAGGTCTTAGGGCCCTACAATGAGCAGTTCTTC
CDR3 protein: CATSRDKVLGPYNEQFF

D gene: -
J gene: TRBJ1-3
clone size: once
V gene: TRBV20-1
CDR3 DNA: TGCAGTGCTGGCAAAGCCGGAAACACCATATATTTT
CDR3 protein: CSAGKAGNTIYF

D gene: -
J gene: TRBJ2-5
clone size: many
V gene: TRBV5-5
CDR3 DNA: TGTGCCAGCAGCTTAGGGTCTACGGGGGTCCAAGAGACCCAGTACTTC
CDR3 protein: CASSLGSTGVQETQYF

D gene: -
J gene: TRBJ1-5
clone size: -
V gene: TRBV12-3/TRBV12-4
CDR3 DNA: TGTGCCAGCAGTCCAACAGTTAGCAATCAGCCCCAGCATTTT
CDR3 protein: CASSPTVSNQPQHF

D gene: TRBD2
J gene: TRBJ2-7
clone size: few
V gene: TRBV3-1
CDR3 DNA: TGTGCCAGCAGCCCCCGCTCCAGCGGGGGGATCAGGTACGAGCAGTACTTC
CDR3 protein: CASSPRSSGGIRYEQYF

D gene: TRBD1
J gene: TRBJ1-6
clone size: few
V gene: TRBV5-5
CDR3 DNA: TGTGCCAGCAGCCACAGGGGGCGCCCGGTTATGCCCCTCCACTTT
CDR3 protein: CASSHRGRPVMPLHF

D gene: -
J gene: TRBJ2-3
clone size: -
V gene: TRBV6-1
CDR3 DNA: TGTGCCAGCAGTGCTTCCCGCCCGGGAAGCACAGATACGCAGTATTTT
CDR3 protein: CASSASRPGSTDTQYF

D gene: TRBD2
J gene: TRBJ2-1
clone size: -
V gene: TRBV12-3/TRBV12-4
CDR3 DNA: TGTGCCAGCAGTAGCGGTAGCGGGAGGTATGAGCAGTTCTTC
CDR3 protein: CASSSGSGRYEQFF

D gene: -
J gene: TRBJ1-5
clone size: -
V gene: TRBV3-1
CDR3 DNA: TGTGCCAGCAGCCAGGGTATGGGGGTTCAGCCCCAGCATTTT
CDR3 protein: CASSQGMGVQPQHF

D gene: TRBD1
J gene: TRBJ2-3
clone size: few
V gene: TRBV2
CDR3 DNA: TGTGCCAGCAGGGGACAGGGGAGAACCACAGATACGCAGTATTTT
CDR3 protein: CASRGQGRTTDTQYF

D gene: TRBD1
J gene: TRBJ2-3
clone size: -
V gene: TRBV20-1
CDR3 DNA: TGCAGTGCTAGGCCGGGACAGGGGAGAGATACGCAGTATTTT
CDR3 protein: CSARPGQGRDTQYF

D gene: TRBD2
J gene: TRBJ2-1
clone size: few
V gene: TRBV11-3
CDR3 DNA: TGTGCCAGCAGCTTAACAACAAGCGGGGAGGGGAATGAGCAGTTCTTC
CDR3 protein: CASSLTTSGEGNEQFF